The text below deals with one T cell receptor (beta chain). This clonotype was counted ten times or more. The antigen this receptor binds is unknown. There are no base qualities to consult, and no much larger clone falls within one base. Ophthalmopathy patients had moderately to severely active disease, Clinical Activity Score of at least 3, NOSPECS grade of at least 4, and duration under 3 months. Exclusion was applied to patients with uncontrolled infections, other autoimmune diseases, pregnancy or lactation. Diagnoses were established on the basis of clinical symptoms, serum thyroxine and TRAb, thyroid ultrasound, and orbital computed tomography. PBMCs were separated from 10 ml of fresh peripheral blood using Ficoll-Paque density gradient centrifugation. Trizol reagent was used to extract total RNA, and RNA quality was then checked on an Agilent 2100 Bioanalyzer. This specimen belongs to a study of T cells in Graves' hyperthyroidism and ophthalmopathy (dated by TCRdb to the late 2010s). About the investigation overall: Peripheral blood samples were taken at initial diagnosis, before any treatment was given. Whether ophthalmopathy could be predicted prospectively was tested in an independent validation cohort made up of under 20 hyperthyroidism patients plus 17 patients who later progressed to ophthalmopathy. TCR V-J signatures able to tell the groups apart were searched for in a discovery cohort of some 100 patients, of whom about 40 had Graves' ophthalmopathy and 55 to 65 had stable Graves' hyperthyroidism. Thyroid tissue and blood T-cell repertoires from roughly 6 Graves' hyperthyroidism patients were also compared in the study. After sampling, hyperthyroidism patients received methimazole starting at 30 mg daily, and ophthalmopathy patients received high-dose intravenous methylprednisolone. TCR Vbeta CDR3 sequencing of 120 to 150 peripheral blood samples (about 45 ophthalmopathy, over 70 hyperthyroidism and 17 progressor patients) is reported in the paper. The 80 to 100 discovery patients were randomly divided into training and test sets at a 7:3 ratio. The investigation overall reported the following: In cross-validation, a model built on a 13 V-J signature told ophthalmopathy apart from stable hyperthyroidism with approximately 90% sensitivity and about 81% specificity, and in testing the same model reached 80%/75%. Sample size was not statistically predetermined, and blinding of investigators to group allocation was not performed. Most expanded thyroid clonotypes (frequency above 0.001) were also detected in blood, suggesting blood repertoires may reflect thyroid immune responses. In validation, the model predicted progression to ophthalmopathy a median of approximately 6.6 months before onset, with roughly 70% sensitivity and 72.22% specificity.

TCR beta CDR3 regions were amplified from RNA transcripts. The first round of RT-PCR for the TCR CDR3 was performed with the HTBI primer set and the Qiagen OneStep RT-PCR kit. Libraries were constructed in a second round of multiplex PCR, after which size selection and purification were performed. Paired-end sequencing of the libraries was performed with 100 bp reads on an Illumina HiSeq2000. The paper's data handling went like this. SOAPnuke was used to process the raw data, with reads discarded if the reads contained adapters or uncalled bases, had a mean Phred below 15, or lacked an exact constant-primer or identifier match. COPE v1.2.5 was used to merge high-quality paired reads, and clonotypes were defined as unique nucleotide sequences. MiTCR v1.1 was used to align the clonotypes against IMGT TRBV, TRBD and TRBJ reference segments. The analysis was restricted to V-J combinations with a frequency above 0.0001, which together covered just over 98% of the repertoires. The TCS score was defined as F50 (clonal expansion) divided by E x V (chaos), with BLOSUM62-based TCRdist calculated between CDR3 peptides within each V-J. Welch's t-statistics and random forest reduced 514 V-J features to 13, which were used in a naive Bayes classifier (R e1071). TCRdb reprocessed the public reads (quality trimming at Q25 with fastp, clone calling with MiXCR) and kept in-frame beta chains. When rows share a CDR3 protein, they turn into one entry using the most common DNA and genes. The V and J calls here are based on TCRdb, not the publication. Recorded for this sample are roughly 280,000 distinct CDR3 sequences; about 18% of them occurred a single time. Roughly 50% of the sample is in the top ten clones.

From the cysteine up to the phenylalanine, the CDR3 has a length of 15 residues. CDR3 DNA only is kept here, 45 bases in frame from base 1. V is cut by 8 bases and J by 4 bases, and the space between the germline ends is 18 bases. The specimen sequenced was blood. The TCR sequence derives from a woman aged 60-75 years with Graves' ophthalmopathy. The chain couples TRBV12-3 or TRBV12-4 to TRBJ1-5, with TRBD1 as a weak D call on 5 bases. The DNA sequence follows: TGTGCCAGCGGGCAGGGAGGGGTGCGGAATCAGCCCCAGCATTTT. This is translated as CASGQGGVRNQPQHF.